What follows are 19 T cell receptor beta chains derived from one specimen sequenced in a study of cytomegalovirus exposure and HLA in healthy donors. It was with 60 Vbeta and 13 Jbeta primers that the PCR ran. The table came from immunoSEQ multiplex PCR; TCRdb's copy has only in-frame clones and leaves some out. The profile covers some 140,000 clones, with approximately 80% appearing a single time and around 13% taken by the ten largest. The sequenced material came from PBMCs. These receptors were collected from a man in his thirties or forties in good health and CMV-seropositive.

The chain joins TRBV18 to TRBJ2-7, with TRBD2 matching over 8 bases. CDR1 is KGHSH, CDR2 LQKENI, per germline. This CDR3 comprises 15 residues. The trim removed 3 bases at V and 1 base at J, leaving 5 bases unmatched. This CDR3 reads CASSPQRESSYEQYF. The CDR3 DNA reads TGTGCCAGCTCACCGCAGCGGGAGAGTTCCTACGAGCAGTACTTC.

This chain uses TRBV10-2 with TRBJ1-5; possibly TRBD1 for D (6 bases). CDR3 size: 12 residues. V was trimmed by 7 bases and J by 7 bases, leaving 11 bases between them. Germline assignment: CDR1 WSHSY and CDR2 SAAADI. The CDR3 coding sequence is TGCGCCAGCACCCAGGGGTTCCAGCCCCAGCATTTT. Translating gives CASTQGFQPQHF.

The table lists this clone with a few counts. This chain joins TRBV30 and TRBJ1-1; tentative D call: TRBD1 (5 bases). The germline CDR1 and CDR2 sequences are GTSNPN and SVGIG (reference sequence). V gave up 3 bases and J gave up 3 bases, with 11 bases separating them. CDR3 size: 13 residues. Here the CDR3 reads CAWRAQGYTEAFF. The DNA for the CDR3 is TGTGCCTGGAGGGCCCAGGGATACACTGAAGCTTTCTTT.

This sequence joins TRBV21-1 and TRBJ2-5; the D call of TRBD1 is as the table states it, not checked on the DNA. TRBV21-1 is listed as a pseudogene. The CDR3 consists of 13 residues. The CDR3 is CASTRGVAETQYF. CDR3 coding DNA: TGTGCCAGCACCAGGGGGGTCGCAGAGACCCAGTACTTC.

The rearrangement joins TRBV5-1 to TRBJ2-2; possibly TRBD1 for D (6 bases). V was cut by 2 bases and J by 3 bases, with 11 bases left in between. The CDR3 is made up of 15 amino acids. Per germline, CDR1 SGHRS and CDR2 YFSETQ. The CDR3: CASSFAGADTGELFF. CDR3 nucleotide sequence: TGCGCCAGCAGCTTCGCAGGGGCGGACACCGGGGAGCTGTTTTTT. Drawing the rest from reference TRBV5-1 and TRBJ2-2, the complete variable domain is KAGVTQTPRYLIKTRGQQVTLSCSPISGHRSVSWYQQTPGQGLQFLFEYFSETQRNKGNFPGRFSGRQFSNSRSEMNVSTLELGDSALYLCASSFAGADTGELFFGEGSRLTVL.

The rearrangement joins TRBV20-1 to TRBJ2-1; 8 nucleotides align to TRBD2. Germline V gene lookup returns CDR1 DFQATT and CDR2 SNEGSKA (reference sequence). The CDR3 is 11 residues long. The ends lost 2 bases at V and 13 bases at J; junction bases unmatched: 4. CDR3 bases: TGCAGTGCTAGACCTGGGACTAGTCAGTTCTTC. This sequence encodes CSARPGTSQFF.

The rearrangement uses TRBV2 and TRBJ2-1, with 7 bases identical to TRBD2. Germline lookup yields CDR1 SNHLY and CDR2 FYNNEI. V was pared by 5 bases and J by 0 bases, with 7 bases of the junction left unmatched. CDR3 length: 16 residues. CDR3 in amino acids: CASSTRLADSYNEQFF. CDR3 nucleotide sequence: TGTGCCAGCAGTACCCGGCTAGCGGACTCCTACAATGAGCAGTTCTTC. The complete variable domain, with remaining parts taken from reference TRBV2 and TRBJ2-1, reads EPEVTQTPSHQVTQMGQEVILRCVPISNHLYFYWYRQILGQKVEFLVSFYNNEISEKSEIFDDQFSVERPDGSNFTLKIRSTKLEDSAMYFCASSTRLADSYNEQFFGPGTRLTVL.

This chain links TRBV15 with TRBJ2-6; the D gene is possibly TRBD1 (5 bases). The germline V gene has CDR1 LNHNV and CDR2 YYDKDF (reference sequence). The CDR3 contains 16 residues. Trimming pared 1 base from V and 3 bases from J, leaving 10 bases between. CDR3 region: CATSRGAGRGANVLTF. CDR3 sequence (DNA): TGTGCCACCAGCAGAGGGGCAGGGCGTGGGGCCAACGTCCTGACTTTC.

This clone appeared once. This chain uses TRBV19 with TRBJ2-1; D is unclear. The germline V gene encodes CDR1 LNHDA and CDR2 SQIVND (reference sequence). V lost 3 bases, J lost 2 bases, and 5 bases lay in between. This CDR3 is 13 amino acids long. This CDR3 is CASSMRTYNEQFF. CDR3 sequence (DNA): TGTGCCAGTAGTATGCGAACCTACAATGAGCAGTTCTTC.

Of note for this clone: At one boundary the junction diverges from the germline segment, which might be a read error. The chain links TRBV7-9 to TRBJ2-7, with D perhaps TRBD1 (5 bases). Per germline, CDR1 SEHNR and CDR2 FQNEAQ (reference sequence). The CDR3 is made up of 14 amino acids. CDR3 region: CSSSLGARFNEQYF. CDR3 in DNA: TGTTCCAGCAGCTTAGGGGCCCGATTCAACGAGCAGTACTTC.

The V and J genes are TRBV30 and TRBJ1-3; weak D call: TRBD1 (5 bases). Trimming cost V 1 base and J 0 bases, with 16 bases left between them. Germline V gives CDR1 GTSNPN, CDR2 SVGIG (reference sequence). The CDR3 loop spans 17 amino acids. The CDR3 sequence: CAWSAASRGFSGNTIYF. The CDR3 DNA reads TGTGCCTGGAGTGCGGCCTCTAGGGGCTTCTCTGGAAACACCATATATTTT. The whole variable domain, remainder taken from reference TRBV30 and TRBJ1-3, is SQTIHQWPATLVQPVGSPLSLECTVEGTSNPNLYWYRQAAGRGLQLLFYSVGIGQISSEVPQNLSASRPQDRQFILSSKKLLLSDSGFYLCAWSAASRGFSGNTIYFGEGSWLTVV.

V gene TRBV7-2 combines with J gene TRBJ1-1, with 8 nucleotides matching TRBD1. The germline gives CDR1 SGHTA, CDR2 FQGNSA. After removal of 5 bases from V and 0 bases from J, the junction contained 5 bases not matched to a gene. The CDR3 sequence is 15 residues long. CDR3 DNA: TGTGCCAGCAGCACCCGGACAGGGATGAACACTGAAGCTTTCTTT. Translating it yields CASSTRTGMNTEAFF. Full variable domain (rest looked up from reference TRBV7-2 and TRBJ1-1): GAGVSQSPSNKVTEKGKDVELRCDPISGHTALYWYRQSLGQGLEFLIYFQGNSAPDKSGLPSDRFSAERTGGSVSTLTIQRTQQEDSAVYLCASSTRTGMNTEAFFGQGTRLTVV.

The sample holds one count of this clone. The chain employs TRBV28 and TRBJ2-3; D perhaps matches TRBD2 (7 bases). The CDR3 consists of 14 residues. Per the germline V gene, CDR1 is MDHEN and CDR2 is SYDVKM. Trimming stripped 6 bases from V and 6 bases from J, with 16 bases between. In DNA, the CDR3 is TGTGCCAGCAGCGTAGGGGGGGGCCGGGATACGCAGTATTTT. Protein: CASSVGGGRDTQYF.

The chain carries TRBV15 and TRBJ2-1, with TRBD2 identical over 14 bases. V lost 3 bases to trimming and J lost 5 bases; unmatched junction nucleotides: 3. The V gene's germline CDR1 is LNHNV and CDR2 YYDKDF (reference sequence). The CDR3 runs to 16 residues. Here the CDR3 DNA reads TGTGCCACCAGCAGTGCGGGACTAGCGGGAGACAATGAGCAGTTCTTC. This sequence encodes CATSSAGLAGDNEQFF.

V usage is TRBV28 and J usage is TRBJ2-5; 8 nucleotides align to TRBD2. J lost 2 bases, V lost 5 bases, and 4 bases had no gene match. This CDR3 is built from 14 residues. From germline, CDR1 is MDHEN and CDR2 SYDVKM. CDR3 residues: CASSGSGVQETQYF. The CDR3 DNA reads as TGTGCCAGCAGTGGTAGCGGGGTTCAAGAGACCCAGTACTTC.

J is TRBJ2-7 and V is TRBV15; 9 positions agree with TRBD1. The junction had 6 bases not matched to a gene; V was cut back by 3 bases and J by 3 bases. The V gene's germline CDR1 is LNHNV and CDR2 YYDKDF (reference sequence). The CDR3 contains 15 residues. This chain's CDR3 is CATSRDRGKYYEQYF. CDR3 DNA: TGTGCCACCAGCAGGGACAGGGGAAAGTACTACGAGCAGTACTTC.

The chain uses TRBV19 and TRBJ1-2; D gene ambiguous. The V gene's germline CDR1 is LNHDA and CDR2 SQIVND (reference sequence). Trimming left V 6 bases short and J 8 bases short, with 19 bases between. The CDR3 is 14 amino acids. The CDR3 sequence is CASRTSRERKGYTF. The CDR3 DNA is TGTGCCAGTAGGACATCCCGGGAAAGGAAGGGCTACACCTTC.

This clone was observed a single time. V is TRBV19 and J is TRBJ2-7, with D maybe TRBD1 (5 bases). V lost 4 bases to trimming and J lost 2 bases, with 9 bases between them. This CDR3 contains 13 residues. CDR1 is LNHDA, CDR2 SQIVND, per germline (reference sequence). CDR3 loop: CASSTGRAYEQYF. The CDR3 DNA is TGTGCCAGTAGTACTGGCAGGGCCTACGAGCAGTACTTC.

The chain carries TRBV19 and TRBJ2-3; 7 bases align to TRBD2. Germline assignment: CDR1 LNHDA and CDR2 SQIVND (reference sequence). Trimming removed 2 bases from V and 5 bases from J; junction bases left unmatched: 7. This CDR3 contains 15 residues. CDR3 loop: CASSISSSGEDTQYF. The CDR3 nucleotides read TGTGCCAGTAGTATATCTTCTAGCGGCGAAGATACGCAGTATTTT.